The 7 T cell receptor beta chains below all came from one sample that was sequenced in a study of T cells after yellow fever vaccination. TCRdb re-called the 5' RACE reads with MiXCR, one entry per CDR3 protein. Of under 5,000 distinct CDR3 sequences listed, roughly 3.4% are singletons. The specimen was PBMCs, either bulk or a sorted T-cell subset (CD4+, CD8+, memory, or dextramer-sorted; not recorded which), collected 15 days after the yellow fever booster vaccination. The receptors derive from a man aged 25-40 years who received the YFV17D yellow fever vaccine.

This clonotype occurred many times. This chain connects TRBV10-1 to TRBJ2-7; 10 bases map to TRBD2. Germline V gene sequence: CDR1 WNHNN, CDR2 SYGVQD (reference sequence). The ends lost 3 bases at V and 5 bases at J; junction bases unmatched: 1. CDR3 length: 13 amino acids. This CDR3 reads CASSELAGHEQYF. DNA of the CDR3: TGCGCCAGCAGTGAACTAGCGGGACACGAGCAGTACTTC.

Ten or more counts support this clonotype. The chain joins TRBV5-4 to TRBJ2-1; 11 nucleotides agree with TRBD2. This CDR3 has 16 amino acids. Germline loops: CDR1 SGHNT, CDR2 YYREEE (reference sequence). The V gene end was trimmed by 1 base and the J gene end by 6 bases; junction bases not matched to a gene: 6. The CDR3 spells CASSLLVGLAVNEQFF. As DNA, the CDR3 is TGTGCCAGCAGCTTGCTGGTGGGACTAGCGGTCAATGAGCAGTTCTTC.

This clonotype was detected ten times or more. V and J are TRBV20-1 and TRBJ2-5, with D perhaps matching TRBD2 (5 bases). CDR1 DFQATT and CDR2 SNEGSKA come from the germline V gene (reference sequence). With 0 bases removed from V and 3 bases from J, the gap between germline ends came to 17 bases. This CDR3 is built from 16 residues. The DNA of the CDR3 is TGCAGTGCTAGAGAGCGCCGCAGTCCGGGGAAAGAGACCCAGTACTTC. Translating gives CSARERRSPGKETQYF.

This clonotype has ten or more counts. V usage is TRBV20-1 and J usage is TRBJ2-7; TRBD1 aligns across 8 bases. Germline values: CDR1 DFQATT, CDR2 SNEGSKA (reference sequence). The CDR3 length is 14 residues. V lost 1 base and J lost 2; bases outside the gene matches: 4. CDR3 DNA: TGCAGTGCTAGAGCGGCCAGGGGGCCCTACGAGCAGTACTTC. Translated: CSARAARGPYEQYF.

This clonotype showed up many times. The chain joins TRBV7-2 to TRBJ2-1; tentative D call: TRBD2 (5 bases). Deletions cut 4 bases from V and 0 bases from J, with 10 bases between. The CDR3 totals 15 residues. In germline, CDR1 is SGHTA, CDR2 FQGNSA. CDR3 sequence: CASSYEAASYNEQFF. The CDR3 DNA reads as TGTGCCAGCAGCTATGAAGCGGCCTCCTACAATGAGCAGTTCTTC.

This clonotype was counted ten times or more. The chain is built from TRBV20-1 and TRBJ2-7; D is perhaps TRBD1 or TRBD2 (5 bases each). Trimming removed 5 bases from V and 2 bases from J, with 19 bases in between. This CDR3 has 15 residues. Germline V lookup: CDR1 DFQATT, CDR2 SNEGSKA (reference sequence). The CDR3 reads CSAGDDVYQPYEQYF. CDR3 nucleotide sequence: TGCAGTGCTGGGGACGACGTATATCAACCCTACGAGCAGTACTTC.

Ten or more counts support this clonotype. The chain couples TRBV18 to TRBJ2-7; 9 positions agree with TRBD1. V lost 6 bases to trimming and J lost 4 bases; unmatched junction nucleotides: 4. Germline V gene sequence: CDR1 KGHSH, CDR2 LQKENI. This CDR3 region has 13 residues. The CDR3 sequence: CASSPGTGYEQYF. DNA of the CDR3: TGTGCCAGCTCGCCCGGGACAGGGTACGAGCAGTACTTC.